This T cell receptor (beta chain) was sequenced in a study of cytomegalovirus exposure and HLA in healthy donors. Overall study: Sequencing of roughly 180 million T cells in an earlier analysis found 100 million to 140 million unique TCR beta sequences. Overall study findings and caveats: Fewer N-insertions than the roughly 630-donor mean were reportedly shown by an Asian-associated ancestry cluster in a later analysis. It was reported that the classifier diagnosed cytomegalovirus status with high specificity and sensitivity in both the original and validation cohorts.

V was pared by 5 bases and J by 5 bases, with 6 bases of the junction left unmatched. This CDR3 has 13 residues. Germline V gene data show CDR1 as SGHNT and CDR2 as YENEEA. Researchers ran the PCR with 60 Vbeta and 13 Jbeta primers. In the authors' workflow: Later, roughly 80 million unique TCR beta chains were counted in an analysis, and around 11 million of them were shared. Repertoires were generated with immunoSEQ multiplex PCR, while TCRdb's copy carries only in-frame clones and drops some. From that table come the V and J calls and clone size; the DNA was used to work out D and trimming. The sample consists of some 200,000 clones, approximately 12% of them appearing once. As to this clone: The antigen is unknown. Other DNA sequences in the sample encode the same CDR3.

Sequenced input: PBMCs. This chain joins TRBV11-3 and TRBJ2-7; the match to TRBD1 covers 7 bases. This clonotype was obtained from a middle-aged man in good health and CMV-seropositive. The CDR3 DNA reads as TGTGCCAGCAGCCCCCTGGACAGGAACGAGCAGTACTTC. Translated: CASSPLDRNEQYF.